Sequencing of this TCR beta chain was carried out in a study of shared T cell receptors in the human thymus. This CDR3 has 14 amino acids. After removal of 4 bases from V and 4 bases from J, the junction contained 3 bases not matched to a gene. Germline-derived CDR1 and CDR2 are SGHNT and YYREEE (reference sequence). Measured with immunoSEQ multiplex PCR; TCRdb has only the in-frame clones, and not every one. The sample shows approximately 660,000 clones, roughly 90% of them seen only once. The same data also went into a second study, on human thymus T cells. Turning to that study: Resections were taken during corrective heart surgery, and the thymus tissue came from these. Repertoires from thymus and blood appeared to show biased V and J gene usage. Unrelated people showed highly overlapping thymic repertoires, related research reported.

V gene TRBV5-4 combines with J gene TRBJ2-7, with 12 bases that match TRBD1. Sequenced material: thymocytes. This clonotype originated in a boy under two years old with a congenital heart defect. CDR3 DNA: TGTGCCAGCAGCAGGGACAGGGGGCAGTACGAGCAGTACTTC. This codes for CASSRDRGQYEQYF.